This is a list of T cell receptor beta chains from one sample in a study of regulatory T cells in long-lasting Graves disease. TCRdb recomputed calls from the multiplex PCR reads with MiXCR, one row per CDR3 protein. The repertoire holds some 370,000 distinct CDR3 sequences, with about 20% as singletons. Sequenced material: peripheral blood mononuclear cells (PBMCs), taken when the disease was refractory, from a patient treated with antithyroid drugs. Receptor source: a female donor with Graves disease. CDR3s include the opening cysteine and the closing phenylalanine or tryptophan. The order of the fields is J gene, V gene, CDR3 protein.

>TRBJ2-3|TRBV20-1
CSARRSGGPTDTQYF
>TRBJ1-1|TRBV5-1
CASSHIGARNTEAFF
>TRBJ2-7|TRBV12-5
CASGLAGTSGRRSEQYF
>TRBJ1-2|TRBV7-9
CASSFGDRGDFYGYTF
>TRBJ2-7|TRBV6-1
CASINRPGTGAEYEQYF
>TRBJ2-7|TRBV12-3/TRBV12-4
CASSRSSYYEQYF
>TRBJ2-4|TRBV20-1
CSAGASGRTNLAKNVQYF
>TRBJ1-1|TRBV5-4
CASSLGTGKFAEAFF
>TRBJ1-2|TRBV3-1
CASSQGAGVWYGYTF
>TRBJ2-5|TRBV7-2
CASSPRTSGRAVETQYF
>TRBJ2-7|TRBV7-2
CASSLGGTGPLEQYF
>TRBJ2-3|TRBV6-5
CASSSAGSTDTQYF
>TRBJ1-2|TRBV11-2
CASSSAAGFGYTF
>TRBJ1-4|TRBV30
CAWSFGVGEKLFF
>TRBJ1-2|TRBV12-5
CASGPGDGGYTF
>TRBJ2-2|TRBV7-9
CASRPTRITTGELFF
>TRBJ2-2|TRBV5-4
CASSLLGGTNTGELFF
>TRBJ2-1|TRBV7-3
CASSLGLAGVGQDEQFF
>TRBJ1-5|TRBV6-1
CASTEGQHSNQPQHF
>TRBJ1-5|TRBV19
CASKDTINQPQHF
>TRBJ2-2|TRBV11-2
CASSPGQFTSTGELFF
>TRBJ1-2|TRBV19
CASSRDRTYGYTF
>TRBJ2-5|TRBV7-3
CASSLTGGGQETQYF
>TRBJ1-1|TRBV6-2/TRBV6-3
CASFRTNTEAFF
>TRBJ2-7|TRBV9
CASSYDPGTESEQYF
>TRBJ2-1|TRBV7-9
CASSEGDFRSEQFF
>TRBJ2-1|TRBV3-1
CASSQTSGRIDNEQFF
>TRBJ2-1|TRBV7-2
CASSPPGDVEQFF
>TRBJ2-7|TRBV28
CASSPLSGRGSYEQYF
>TRBJ1-4|TRBV4-3
CASSQGPGNEELFF
>TRBJ2-7|TRBV9
CASSVATDRAVQYF
>TRBJ1-3|TRBV12-3/TRBV12-4
CASSSPQLAGTNSGNTIYF
>TRBJ1-1|TRBV5-1
CASSSFDNSFEAFF
>TRBJ2-7|TRBV18
CASSPGQGNYEQYF
>TRBJ2-1|TRBV27
CASRDDLYNEQFF
>TRBJ2-2|TRBV28
CASSLFGLAGGGNTGELFF
>TRBJ1-2|TRBV5-5
CASEAGTGADPYGYTF
>TRBJ2-7|TRBV4-3
CASSQVGLAGGPYEQYF
>TRBJ2-1|TRBV2
CASSEGTGIFHEQFF
>TRBJ1-2|TRBV20-1
CSAPVYSRGGGGYTF
>TRBJ1-6|TRBV7-3
CASSSGDGNSPLHF
>TRBJ2-5|TRBV20-1
CSASGLGQIQETQYF
>TRBJ1-5|TRBV27
CASKIGQGNQPQHF
>TRBJ2-7|TRBV27
CASSFRPGGDEQYF
>TRBJ1-1|TRBV5-6
CASTADMNTEAFF
>TRBJ2-7|TRBV11-2
CASSPVNWQGVYEQYF
>TRBJ2-5|TRBV10-2
CASRKGTAIQETQYF
>TRBJ1-4|TRBV20-1
CSARQVVEKLFF
>TRBJ2-3|TRBV7-2
CASSFIAGSTDTQYF